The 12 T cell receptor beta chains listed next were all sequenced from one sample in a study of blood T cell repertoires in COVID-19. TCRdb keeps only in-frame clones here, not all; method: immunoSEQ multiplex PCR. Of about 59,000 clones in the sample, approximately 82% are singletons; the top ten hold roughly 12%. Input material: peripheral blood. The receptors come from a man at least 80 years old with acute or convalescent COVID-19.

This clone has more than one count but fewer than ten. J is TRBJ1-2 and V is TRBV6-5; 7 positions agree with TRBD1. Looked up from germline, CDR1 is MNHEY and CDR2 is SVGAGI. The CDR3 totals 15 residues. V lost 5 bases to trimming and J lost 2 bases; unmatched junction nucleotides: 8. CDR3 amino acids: CASSISGTVNYGYTF. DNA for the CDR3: TGTGCCAGCAGTATTTCCGGGACAGTAAACTATGGCTACACCTTC.

Here the CDR3 reads CASMGGLAGETQYF. CDR3 in DNA: TGTGCCAGCATGGGGGGACTAGCGGGGGAGACCCAGTACTTC. The chain uses TRBV2 and TRBJ2-5; 13 nucleotides line up with TRBD2. The CDR3 is 14 amino acids. Germline CDR1 and CDR2: SNHLY and FYNNEI. J lost 5 bases, V lost 7 bases, and 4 bases had no gene match.

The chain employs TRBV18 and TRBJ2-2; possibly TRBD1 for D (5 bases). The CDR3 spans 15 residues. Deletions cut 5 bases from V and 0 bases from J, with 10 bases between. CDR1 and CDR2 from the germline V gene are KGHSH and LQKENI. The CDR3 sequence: CASSLQDSNTGELFF. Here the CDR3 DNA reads TGTGCCAGCTCATTACAGGATTCGAACACCGGGGAGCTGTTTTTT.

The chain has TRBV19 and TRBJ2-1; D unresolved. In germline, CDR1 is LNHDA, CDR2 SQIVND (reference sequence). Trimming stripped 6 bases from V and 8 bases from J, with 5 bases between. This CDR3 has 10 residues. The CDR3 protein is CASRGYEQFF. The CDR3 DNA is TGTGCCAGTAGGGGCTATGAGCAGTTCTTC.

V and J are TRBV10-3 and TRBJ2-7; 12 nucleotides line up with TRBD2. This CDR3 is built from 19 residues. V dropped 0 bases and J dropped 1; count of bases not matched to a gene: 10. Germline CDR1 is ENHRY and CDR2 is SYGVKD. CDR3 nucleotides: TGTGCCATCAGTGAGTCGAGCCGACTAGCGGGAGCGGCGTCCTACGAGCAGTACTTC. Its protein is CAISESSRLAGAASYEQYF.

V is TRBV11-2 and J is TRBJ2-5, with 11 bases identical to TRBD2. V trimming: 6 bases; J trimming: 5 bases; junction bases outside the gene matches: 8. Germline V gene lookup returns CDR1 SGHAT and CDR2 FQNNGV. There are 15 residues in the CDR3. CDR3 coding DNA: TGTGCCAGCAGTTTAAGACTAGCGGGATGGGAGACCCAGTACTTC. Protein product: CASSLRLAGWETQYF.

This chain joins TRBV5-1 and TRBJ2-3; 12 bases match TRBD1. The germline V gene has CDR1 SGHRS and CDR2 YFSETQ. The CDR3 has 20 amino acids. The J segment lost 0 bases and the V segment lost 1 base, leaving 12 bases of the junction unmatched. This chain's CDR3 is CASSLWGQGAEFASTDTQYF. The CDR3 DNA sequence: TGCGCCAGCAGCTTGTGGGGACAGGGGGCGGAATTTGCTAGCACAGATACGCAGTATTTT.

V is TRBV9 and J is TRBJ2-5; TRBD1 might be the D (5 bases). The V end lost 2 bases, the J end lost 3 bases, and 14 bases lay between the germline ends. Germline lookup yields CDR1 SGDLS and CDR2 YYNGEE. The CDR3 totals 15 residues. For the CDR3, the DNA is TGTGCCAGCAGCGTGGACACAAACAGGAAAGAGACCCAGTACTTC. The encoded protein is CASSVDTNRKETQYF. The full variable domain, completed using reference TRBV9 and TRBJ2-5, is DSGVTQTPKHLITATGQRVTLRCSPRSGDLSVYWYQQSLDQGLQFLIQYYNGEERAKGNILERFSAQQFPDLHSELNLSSLELGDSALYFCASSVDTNRKETQYFGPGTRLLVL.

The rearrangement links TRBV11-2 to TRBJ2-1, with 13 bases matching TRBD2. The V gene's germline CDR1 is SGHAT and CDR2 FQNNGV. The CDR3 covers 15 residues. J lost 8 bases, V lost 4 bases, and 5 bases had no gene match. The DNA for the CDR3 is TGTGCCAGCAGCTCCGGACTAGCGGGAGCATATGAGCAGTTCTTC. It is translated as CASSSGLAGAYEQFF. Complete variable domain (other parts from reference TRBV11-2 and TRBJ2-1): EAGVAQSPRYKIIEKRQSVAFWCNPISGHATLYWYQQILGQGPKLLIQFQNNGVVDDSQLPKDRFSAERLKGVDSTLKIQPAKLEDSAVYLCASSSGLAGAYEQFFGPGTRLTVL.

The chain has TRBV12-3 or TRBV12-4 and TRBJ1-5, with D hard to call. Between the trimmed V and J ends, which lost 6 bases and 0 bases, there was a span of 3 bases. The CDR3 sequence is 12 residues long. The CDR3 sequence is CASSYSNQPQHF. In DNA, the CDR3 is TGTGCCAGCAGCTATAGCAATCAGCCCCAGCATTTT.

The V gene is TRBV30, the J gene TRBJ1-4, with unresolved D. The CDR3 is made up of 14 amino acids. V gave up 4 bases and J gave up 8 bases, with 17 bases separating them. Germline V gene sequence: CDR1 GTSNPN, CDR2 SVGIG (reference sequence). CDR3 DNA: TGTGCCTGGAAGGACTTGGCCTTTGGGGAAAAACTGTTTTTT. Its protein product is CAWKDLAFGEKLFF. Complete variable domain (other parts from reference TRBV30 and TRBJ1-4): SQTIHQWPATLVQPVGSPLSLECTVEGTSNPNLYWYRQAAGRGLQLLFYSVGIGQISSEVPQNLSASRPQDRQFILSSKKLLLSDSGFYLCAWKDLAFGEKLFFGSGTQLSVL.

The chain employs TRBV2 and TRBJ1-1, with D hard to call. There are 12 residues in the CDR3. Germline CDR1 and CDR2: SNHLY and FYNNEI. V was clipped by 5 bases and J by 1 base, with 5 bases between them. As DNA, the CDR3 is TGTGCCAGCAGTCAACAGAACACTGAAGCTTTCTTT. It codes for CASSQQNTEAFF.